These T cell receptor beta chains were read from a single sample in a study of T cell responses to AZD1222 COVID-19 vaccine. Here immunoSEQ multiplex PCR was the method, and the copy in TCRdb shows in-frame clones only, minus some. Of nearly 100,000 clones listed, approximately 90% were seen once; the top ten hold about 2.5%. Here the sequenced sample was peripheral blood, taken on day 0 of AZD1222 vaccination. All receptors derive from an adult in good health. Both conserved end residues are part of each CDR3. The order of the fields is D gene, V gene, clone size, J gene, CDR3 protein, CDR3 DNA. D genes are given only for firm matches. Expanded clones get a size class; other rows say once, few or many, or leave the size out.

TRBD1	TRBV30	-	TRBJ1-1	CASHRGSTEAFF	TGTGCCTCCCACAGGGGGTCAACTGAAGCTTTCTTT
-	TRBV11-3	-	TRBJ1-2	CASSLGTGSQGGYTF	TGTGCCAGCAGCTTAGGGACGGGATCCCAGGGTGGCTACACCTTC
-	TRBV11-2	-	TRBJ2-7	CASSLEGFGGALVFYEQYF	TGTGCCAGCAGCTTAGAGGGGTTCGGGGGCGCCCTAGTATTCTACGAGCAGTACTTC
-	TRBV7-2	-	TRBJ1-6	CASSSRTSSYNSPLHF	TGTGCCAGCAGCTCCAGGACCAGCTCCTATAATTCACCCCTCCACTTT
-	TRBV28	-	TRBJ1-5	CASTLLTSSNQPQHF	TGTGCCAGCACCCTCTTGACCAGTAGCAATCAGCCCCAGCATTTT
TRBD1	TRBV28	-	TRBJ2-7	CASSYTGTAYEQYF	TGTGCCAGCAGTTATACCGGGACAGCCTACGAGCAGTACTTC
TRBD1	TRBV18	-	TRBJ1-3	CASSPSLQGAFGNTIYF	TGTGCCAGCTCACCATCTCTCCAGGGGGCATTCGGAAACACCATATATTTT
TRBD1	TRBV6-5	-	TRBJ1-5	CASSPGTGGNQPQHF	TGTGCCAGCAGTCCGGGAACAGGGGGCAATCAGCCCCAGCATTTT
TRBD1	TRBV7-6	-	TRBJ1-5	CASSHRGPNQPQHF	TGTGCCAGCAGCCACAGGGGGCCAAATCAGCCCCAGCATTTT
-	TRBV7-9	few	TRBJ2-3	CASSSRQTSTDTQYF	TGTGCCAGCAGCTCTCGACAGACTAGCACAGATACGCAGTATTTT
-	TRBV10-2	-	TRBJ1-6	CASSERGSPLHF	TGCGCCAGCAGTGAACGAGGGTCACCCCTCCACTTT
TRBD2	TRBV7-6	-	TRBJ2-1	CASSFRLAEYNEQFF	TGTGCCAGCAGCTTTAGACTAGCGGAATACAATGAGCAGTTCTTC
-	TRBV6-9	-	TRBJ1-1	CASSYSPTTGNTEAFF	TGTGCCAGCAGTTATTCCCCTACCACTGGCAACACTGAAGCTTTCTTT
-	TRBV6-2/TRBV6-3	few	TRBJ1-5	CASSPGAVNQPQHF	TGTGCCAGCAGTCCAGGGGCAGTCAATCAGCCCCAGCATTTT
TRBD2	TRBV3-1/TRBV3-2	-	TRBJ2-5	CASSRLLAGGQTQYF	TGTGCCAGCAGCCGATTACTAGCGGGGGGGCAGACCCAGTACTTC
-	TRBV7-9	-	TRBJ2-7	CASSAPGDYEQYF	TGTGCCAGCAGCGCCCCGGGGGACTACGAGCAGTACTTC
-	TRBV28	-	TRBJ1-5	CASSPTGSWNQPQHF	TGTGCCAGCAGCCCGACAGGAAGTTGGAATCAGCCCCAGCATTTT
-	TRBV10-1	-	TRBJ1-5	CASSELGFLSPPANQPQHF	TGCGCCAGCAGCGAGCTTGGTTTTCTTAGCCCACCGGCCAATCAGCCCCAGCATTTT
-	TRBV6-5	few	TRBJ2-2	CASSYVDQRAGELFF	TGTGCCAGCAGTTACGTAGATCAGCGGGCCGGGGAGCTGTTTTTT
TRBD1	TRBV6-2/TRBV6-3	-	TRBJ1-4	CASSYDRGRSAATNEKLFF	TGTGCCAGCAGTTACGACAGGGGGAGATCGGCTGCAACTAATGAAAAACTGTTTTTT
-	TRBV4-1	-	TRBJ1-3	CASSQPGRGNTIYF	TGCGCCAGCAGCCAACCAGGGAGAGGAAACACCATATATTTT
-	TRBV7-2	-	TRBJ1-3	CASSVVRAGNTIYF	TGTGCCAGCAGCGTAGTCAGGGCTGGAAACACCATATATTTT
TRBD1	TRBV30	-	TRBJ2-7	CAWRDRDRGHEQYF	TGTGCCTGGAGGGACCGGGACAGGGGCCATGAGCAGTACTTC
-	TRBV19	-	TRBJ1-5	CAIKDSLYSNQPQHF	TGTGCCATTAAAGACAGCCTCTATAGCAATCAGCCCCAGCATTTT
-	TRBV4-1	-	TRBJ1-6	CASSQDRVPNSPLHF	TGCGCCAGCAGCCAAGATAGGGTTCCTAATTCACCCCTCCACTTT
TRBD1	TRBV30	-	TRBJ1-2	CAWSTDRVGGYTF	TGTGCCTGGAGTACCGACAGGGTGGGGGGCTACACCTTC
-	TRBV5-1	few	TRBJ2-5	CASSLTGLGETQYF	TGCGCCAGCAGCTTGACAGGGTTAGGGGAGACCCAGTACTTC
-	TRBV11-3	few	TRBJ2-7	CASSSRQSVGYEQYF	TGTGCCAGCAGCTCTCGACAGTCTGTGGGGTACGAGCAGTACTTC
-	TRBV18	few	TRBJ2-1	CASSPYSAINSYNEQFF	TGTGCCAGCTCACCTTACAGTGCAATTAACTCCTACAATGAGCAGTTCTTC
-	TRBV30	-	TRBJ1-1	CAWSETEGSEAFF	TGTGCCTGGAGTGAGACGGAGGGATCTGAAGCTTTCTTT
-	TRBV5-4	-	TRBJ1-2	CASSLEGGATNYGYTF	TGTGCCAGCAGCTTGGAAGGTGGGGCCACTAACTATGGCTACACCTTC
TRBD1	TRBV11-3	-	TRBJ2-7	CASSLAGQGYEQYF	TGTGCCAGCAGCTTAGCGGGACAGGGATACGAGCAGTACTTC
TRBD2	TRBV27	-	TRBJ2-5	CASSLGGGAVETQYF	TGTGCCAGCAGTTTAGGCGGGGGGGCCGTTGAGACCCAGTACTTC
-	TRBV12-3/TRBV12-4	-	TRBJ1-4	CASSLRSLEKLFF	TGTGCCAGCAGTTTAAGGTCGCTCGAAAAACTGTTTTTT
-	TRBV30	-	TRBJ1-1	CAWSVRGGVGAFF	TGTGCCTGGAGTGTACGGGGGGGCGTTGGGGCTTTCTTT
TRBD1	TRBV7-3	few	TRBJ1-1	CASSYRGDTEAFF	TGTGCCAGCAGCTACAGGGGAGATACTGAAGCTTTCTTT
-	TRBV27	-	TRBJ1-5	CASSLTPGQPQHF	TGTGCCAGCAGTTTAACCCCCGGTCAGCCCCAGCATTTT
TRBD1	TRBV6-4	-	TRBJ1-2	CASSPGTGNYGYTF	TGTGCCAGCTCCCCCGGGACAGGCAACTATGGCTACACCTTC
-	TRBV5-1	-	TRBJ2-3	CASSQQDPRADTQYF	TGCGCCAGCAGCCAACAGGACCCCCGGGCGGATACGCAGTATTTT
-	TRBV21-1	-	TRBJ2-7	CASSLRGELWEQYF	TGTGCCAGCAGCTTACGGGGGGAACTATGGGAGCAGTACTTC
-	TRBV28	-	TRBJ1-5	CASSLSTPAQHF	TGTGCCAGCAGTTTATCGACCCCGGCCCAGCATTTT
-	TRBV30	-	TRBJ1-5	CAASPGGNQPQHF	TGTGCCGCATCCCCGGGGGGCAATCAGCCCCAGCATTTT
-	TRBV7-9	few	TRBJ2-7	CASSFGQGFTYEQYF	TGTGCCAGCAGCTTTGGGCAGGGATTTACCTACGAGCAGTACTTC
TRBD1	TRBV7-2	-	TRBJ1-2	CASSSGTGAENGYTF	TGTGCCAGCAGCTCCGGGACAGGGGCGGAAAATGGCTACACCTTC
-	TRBV15	-	TRBJ2-4	CATSSAGAKNIQYF	TGTGCCACCAGCAGCGCCGGGGCCAAAAACATTCAGTACTTC
-	TRBV3-1/TRBV3-2	-	TRBJ2-3	CASSQSLRPGPDTQYF	TGTGCCAGCAGCCAAAGTCTACGCCCCGGACCAGATACGCAGTATTTT
-	TRBV3-1/TRBV3-2	-	TRBJ1-1	CASSHYRAHEAFF	TGTGCCAGCAGCCATTACAGGGCCCATGAAGCTTTCTTT
TRBD1	TRBV14	-	TRBJ2-5	CANEPDRARNETQYF	TGTGCCAACGAGCCTGACAGGGCGCGGAACGAGACCCAGTACTTC
TRBD1	TRBV27	-	TRBJ1-2	CASSFYGRGLWSGYTF	TGTGCCAGCAGTTTTTACGGCAGGGGGCTTTGGAGTGGCTACACCTTC
TRBD1	TRBV2	-	TRBJ2-7	CASRETGGAGYEQYF	TGTGCCAGCAGGGAGACAGGGGGCGCGGGGTACGAGCAGTACTTC